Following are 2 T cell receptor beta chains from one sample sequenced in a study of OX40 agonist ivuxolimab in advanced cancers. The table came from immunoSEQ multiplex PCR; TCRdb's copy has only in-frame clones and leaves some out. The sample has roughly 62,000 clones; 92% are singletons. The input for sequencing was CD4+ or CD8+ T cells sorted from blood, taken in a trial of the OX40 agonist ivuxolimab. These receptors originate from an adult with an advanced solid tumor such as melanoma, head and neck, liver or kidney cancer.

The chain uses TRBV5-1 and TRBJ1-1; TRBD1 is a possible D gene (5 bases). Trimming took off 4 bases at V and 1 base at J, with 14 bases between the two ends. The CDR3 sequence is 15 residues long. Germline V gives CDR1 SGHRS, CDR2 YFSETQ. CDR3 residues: CASSTAGLPNTEAFF. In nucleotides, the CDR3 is TGCGCCAGCAGCACAGCAGGGCTCCCGAACACTGAAGCTTTCTTT.

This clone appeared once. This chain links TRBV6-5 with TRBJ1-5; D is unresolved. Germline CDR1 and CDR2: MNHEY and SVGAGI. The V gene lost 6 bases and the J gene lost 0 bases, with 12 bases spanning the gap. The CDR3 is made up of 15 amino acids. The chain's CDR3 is CASRARTDSNQPQHF. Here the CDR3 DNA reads TGTGCCAGCAGGGCCAGGACGGATAGCAATCAGCCCCAGCATTTT.